The 21 T cell receptor beta chains given below trace back to one sample, sequenced in a study of blood T cells in healthy people across ages. Primed by a sample-barcoded 5' primer and a J-beta primer mix, a second PCR proceeded for about 6 to 12 cycles. TCRdb reprocessed the 5' RACE reads with MiXCR, giving one entry per CDR3 protein. The sample shows around 750,000 distinct CDR3 sequences, less than 70% of them seen only once. Sequencing input: blood. Source of these receptors: an older man in good health.

This chain links TRBV9 with TRBJ2-1, with a possible D match to TRBD1 (6 bases). Trimming cost V 0 bases and J 10 bases, with 11 bases left between them. CDR1 is SGDLS and CDR2 is YYNGEE in the germline V gene. CDR3 length: 13 amino acids. CDR3 nucleotide sequence: TGTGCCAGCAGCGTAGTAGGGGGAGAGGAGCAGTTCTTC. Translating gives CASSVVGGEEQFF.

This clonotype has only a few counts. This sequence joins TRBV12-3 or TRBV12-4 and TRBJ2-1; 13 nucleotides agree with TRBD2. V was pared by 3 bases and J by 4 bases, with 15 bases of the junction left unmatched. This CDR3 is built from 20 residues. This chain's CDR3 is CASSFRRGLRTSGRYNEQFF. The CDR3 DNA sequence: TGTGCCAGCAGTTTTCGTAGGGGCCTCAGGACTAGCGGGAGATACAATGAGCAGTTCTTC.

In regard to this clonotype: An end of the junction does not agree with germline; a read error may underlie this. The chain joins TRBV2 to TRBJ2-7; 7 nucleotides line up with TRBD2. This CDR3 is 13 amino acids long. From germline, CDR1 is SNHLY and CDR2 FYNNEI. The CDR3 region is CACSGTGPGEQYF. The CDR3 DNA follows: TGTGCCTGCAGCGGGACTGGTCCCGGCGAGCAGTACTTC.

The chain has TRBV20-1 and TRBJ1-5; D is possibly TRBD1 (5 bases). Germline lookup yields CDR1 DFQATT and CDR2 SNEGSKA (reference sequence). V lost 6 bases and J lost 5, with 8 bases in between. The length of the CDR3 is 11 residues. DNA of the CDR3: TGCAGTGCACTGGGGGATCAGCCCCAGCATTTT. Translation gives CSALGDQPQHF.

V is TRBV20-1 and J is TRBJ1-5; 10 positions match TRBD1. V was pared by 4 bases and J by 4 bases, with 7 bases of the junction left unmatched. Germline V gives CDR1 DFQATT, CDR2 SNEGSKA (reference sequence). The length of the CDR3 is 15 residues. The CDR3 reads CSATPGTGANQPQHF. The CDR3 DNA reads as TGCAGTGCTACCCCGGGGACAGGGGCAAATCAGCCCCAGCATTTT.

This rearrangement joins TRBV6-1 to TRBJ2-7, with a possible D match to TRBD1 (6 bases). Trimming stripped 6 bases from V and 3 bases from J, with 12 bases between. Germline lookup yields CDR1 MNHNS and CDR2 SASEGT. This CDR3 contains 13 residues. CDR3 sequence: CASRPARGYEQYF. The CDR3 DNA follows: TGTGCCAGCAGGCCTGCCAGGGGCTACGAGCAGTACTTC.

The chain has TRBV3-1 and TRBJ1-1; D ambiguous. The germline V gene has CDR1 LGHDT and CDR2 YNNKEL (reference sequence). CDR3 length: 15 residues. Trimming cost V 0 bases and J 3 bases, with 11 bases left between them. In DNA form, the CDR3 reads TGTGCCAGCAGCCAAGATGCGGGCAGTTACACTGAAGCTTTCTTT. It codes for CASSQDAGSYTEAFF.

The V and J genes are TRBV18 and TRBJ2-7; D unclear. The germline V and J ends were trimmed by 3 bases and 2 bases, with 8 bases remaining between them. CDR3 length: 13 amino acids. Germline V gene lookup returns CDR1 KGHSH and CDR2 LQKENI. In DNA, the CDR3 is TGTGCCAGCTCACCCGTGCCCACCTACGAGCAGTACTTC. It encodes CASSPVPTYEQYF. Together with reference TRBV18 and TRBJ2-7, the CDR3 gives the full variable domain: NAGVMQNPRHLVRRRGQEARLRCSPMKGHSHVYWYRQLPEEGLKFMVYLQKENIIDESGMPKERFSAEFPKEGPSILRIQQVVRGDSAAYFCASSPVPTYEQYFGPGTRLTVT.

V is TRBV3-1 and J is TRBJ2-5; the match to TRBD1 covers 9 bases. The V gene end was trimmed by 5 bases and the J gene end by 11 bases; junction bases not matched to a gene: 18. Germline assignment: CDR1 LGHDT and CDR2 YNNKEL (reference sequence). The CDR3 consists of 16 residues. CDR3 nucleotide sequence: TGTGCCAGCAGCTCCTCATCCGGGACAGGGATCAATGAGCAGTACTTC. This codes for CASSSSSGTGINEQYF.

The chain is built from TRBV29-1 and TRBJ2-7, with 9 positions matching TRBD1. The length of the CDR3 is 16 residues. V lost 1 base, J lost 7 bases, and 14 bases stayed unmatched. Germline CDR1 and CDR2: SQVTM and ANQGSEA. This chain's CDR3 is CSVEGATGGVIREQYF. The CDR3, as DNA: TGCAGCGTTGAAGGGGCTACAGGGGGCGTCATTCGGGAGCAGTACTTC.

In this sample, this clonotype turned up once. One end of the junction varies from germline; a read error may be responsible. This chain uses TRBV15 with TRBJ2-1; 12 bases are shared with TRBD2. The length of the CDR3 is 19 residues. The germline V gene has CDR1 LNHNV and CDR2 YYDKDF (reference sequence). CDR3 nucleotide sequence: TGTGCAACCAGCAGCGGACTAGCGGGGTCCCACCGCTCCTACAATGAGCAGTTCTTC. Protein product: CATSSGLAGSHRSYNEQFF. Together with reference TRBV15 and TRBJ2-1, the CDR3 gives the full variable domain: DAMVIQNPRYQVTQFGKPVTLSCSQTLNHNVMYWYQQKSSQAPKLLFHYYDKDFNNEADTPDNFQSRRPNTSFCFLDIRSPGLGDTAMYLCATSSGLAGSHRSYNEQFFGPGTRLTVL.

This clonotype has more than one count but fewer than ten. The chain carries TRBV28 and TRBJ2-6; no reliable D call. The CDR3 is 13 residues long. From germline, CDR1 is MDHEN and CDR2 SYDVKM. Trimming pared 8 bases from V and 2 bases from J, leaving 7 bases between. In nucleotides, the CDR3 is TGTGCCAGCCGGGCAACTGGGGCCAACGTCCTGACTTTC. It encodes CASRATGANVLTF.

The table lists this clonotype with a few counts. V usage is TRBV25-1 and J usage is TRBJ2-7; unclear D gene. This CDR3 region has 12 residues. Germline V gene lookup returns CDR1 MGHDK and CDR2 SYGVNS. V was trimmed by 6 bases and J by 4 bases, leaving 10 bases between them. The CDR3, as DNA: TGTGCCAGCAGCAGGTCCCAATACGAGCAGTACTTC. Translated, it gives CASSRSQYEQYF.

This chain uses TRBV2 with TRBJ2-7; 11 bases line up with TRBD1. Germline V CDR1 and CDR2: SNHLY, FYNNEI. V lost 6 bases and J lost 2; bases outside the gene matches: 3. The CDR3 has 14 residues. The CDR3 nucleotides read TGTGCCAGCAGAGCGGGACAGGGGGCCTACGAGCAGTACTTC. Residues: CASRAGQGAYEQYF.

The chain couples TRBV12-3 or TRBV12-4 to TRBJ1-2, with D perhaps TRBD1 (5 bases). V lost 0 bases to trimming and J lost 4 bases, with 9 bases between them. This CDR3 has 14 residues. The CDR3 reads CASSLARALYGYTF. The DNA for the CDR3 is TGTGCCAGCAGTTTAGCCAGGGCTCTCTATGGCTACACCTTC.

The chain combines TRBV6-1 with TRBJ2-1; D is unclear. V was pared by 7 bases and J by 4 bases, with 17 bases between. CDR1 is MNHNS and CDR2 is SASEGT in the germline V gene. This CDR3 has 15 residues. DNA for the CDR3: TGTGCCAGCACGATGGAGACCCTTCCGTACAATGAGCAGTTCTTC. This codes for CASTMETLPYNEQFF.

The sample holds a few counts of this clonotype. V and J are TRBV2 and TRBJ2-7; 7 bases are shared with TRBD1. The CDR3 totals 14 residues. The V gene's germline CDR1 is SNHLY and CDR2 FYNNEI. The V segment lost 6 bases and the J segment 1 base; nucleotides outside the gene matches: 6. The CDR3 region has the DNA TGTGCCAGCAGAGGACAGGCCGTATCCTACGAGCAGTACTTC. Protein product: CASRGQAVSYEQYF.

The chain has TRBV29-1 and TRBJ1-2; 10 nucleotides agree with TRBD1. J gave up 8 bases and V 4 bases, and 7 bases lay outside the gene matches. The CDR3 extends over 13 amino acids. Germline CDR1 reads SQVTM; CDR2 reads ANQGSEA. The CDR3: CSVGDRGIEGYTF. In DNA form, the CDR3 reads TGCAGCGTTGGGGACAGGGGAATAGAAGGCTACACCTTC.

The CDR3 here is CASSLEGGIPNTQYF. The CDR3 DNA follows: TGTGCCAGCAGCCTGGAAGGCGGGATCCCCAATACGCAGTATTTT. The chain carries TRBV12-3 or TRBV12-4 and TRBJ2-3, with D tentatively TRBD2 (6 bases). V lost 6 bases to trimming and J lost 7 bases, with 20 bases between them. This CDR3 has 15 amino acids.

This clonotype has only a few counts. The chain uses TRBV5-1 and TRBJ1-1; 8 nucleotides agree with TRBD1. Germline assignment: CDR1 SGHRS and CDR2 YFSETQ. The CDR3 length is 16 residues. V was pared by 2 bases and J by 11 bases, with 17 bases of the junction left unmatched. The CDR3 sequence: CASSFGTGPSAGVAFF. CDR3 nucleotide sequence: TGCGCCAGCAGCTTTGGGACAGGACCGTCTGCGGGGGTTGCTTTCTTT.

Concerning this clonotype: Relative to the germline gene, one junction end is altered; a read error may explain this. The chain has TRBV7-2 and TRBJ2-3; tentative D call: TRBD2 (6 bases). Germline assignment: CDR1 SGHTA and CDR2 FQGNSA. The CDR3 runs to 16 residues. The CDR3 loop is CASSRIQGRYTETQYF. The CDR3 bases are TGTGCCAGCAGCCGGATTCAAGGGAGGTACACAGAGACGCAGTATTTT.